The 18 T cell receptor beta chains presented below share a single source sample, sequenced in a study of regulatory T cells in long-lasting Graves disease. Time point reported: newly diagnosed GD, antithyroid drugs for less than 3 months. The TCR library was made from RNA extracted from PBMCs. For TCR beta, libraries came from iRepertoire HTBI primers and Arm-PCR of CDR3 regions. One entry per CDR3 protein results from TCRdb running MiXCR on the multiplex PCR reads. The sample lists roughly 560,000 distinct CDR3 sequences, about 12% seen once, with over 7% in the top ten. This same sample was also part of a study on T cells in Graves' hyperthyroidism and ophthalmopathy.

The source material was peripheral blood mononuclear cells (PBMCs), sampled at new diagnosis, from a patient treated with antithyroid drugs. These receptors were taken from a woman aged 25 to 39 with Graves disease.

This clonotype occurred a few times. The chain recombines TRBV7-9 with TRBJ2-5; 7 bases are a match to TRBD1. The ends lost 1 base at V and 5 bases at J; junction bases unmatched: 10. From germline, CDR1 is SEHNR and CDR2 FQNEAQ (reference sequence). The CDR3 has 16 residues. CDR3: CASSLVGDRFRETQYF. CDR3 DNA: TGTGCCAGCAGCTTAGTTGGGGACAGATTCCGGGAGACCCAGTACTTC.

The chain has TRBV14 and TRBJ2-1; D ambiguous. V was trimmed by 2 bases and J by 5 bases, leaving 7 bases between them. CDR1 SGHDN and CDR2 FVKESK come from the germline V gene. This CDR3 region has 13 residues. CDR3 coding DNA: TGTGCCAGCAGCCAAATACGCAACAATGAGCAGTTCTTC. Protein: CASSQIRNNEQFF.

The table lists this clonotype with a few counts. This rearrangement joins TRBV5-6 to TRBJ1-4; perhaps TRBD1 as D (5 bases). Between the trimmed V and J ends, which lost 3 bases and 4 bases, there was a span of 13 bases. Germline V lookup: CDR1 SGHDT, CDR2 YYEEEE. The CDR3 is 15 residues long. The CDR3: CASSWDRQLNEKLFF. In DNA form, the CDR3 reads TGTGCCAGCAGCTGGGACCGACAGCTTAATGAAAAACTGTTTTTT.

The chain uses TRBV12-3 or TRBV12-4 and TRBJ2-6; D possibly corresponds to TRBD2 (6 bases). The CDR3 length is 17 residues. With 8 bases removed from V and 1 base from J, the gap between germline ends came to 18 bases. DNA of the CDR3: TGTGCCAGCGCGAGCCCGGGACTGAGTTCTGGGGCCAACGTCCTGACTTTC. This gives the protein CASASPGLSSGANVLTF.

This clonotype was detected ten times or more. This chain connects TRBV7-3 to TRBJ2-1; TRBD2 matches at 7 bases. This CDR3 has 15 amino acids. With 6 bases clipped from V and 2 bases from J, the junction kept 7 bases outside the gene matches. Germline V gene data show CDR1 as SGHTA and CDR2 as FQGTGA. CDR3 DNA: TGTGCCAGCAGTCTTACTAGCGATGCCTACAATGAGCAGTTCTTC. Translated, it gives CASSLTSDAYNEQFF.

A few counts support this clonotype. The rearrangement links TRBV11-2 to TRBJ2-1; perhaps TRBD2 as D (5 bases). The J call could be wrong; TRBJ2-7 is a better fit for the DNA end. Germline V gene lookup returns CDR1 SGHAT and CDR2 FQNNGV. This CDR3 is built from 14 residues. The CDR3 spells CASSAKDFSLEQYF. The DNA of the CDR3 is TGTGCCAGCAGTGCCAAGGACTTTTCCCTTGAGCAGTACTTC.

This chain connects TRBV5-6 to TRBJ2-2; 8 bases align to TRBD1. The CDR3 contains 15 residues. Per germline, CDR1 SGHDT and CDR2 YYEEEE. The trim removed 0 bases at V and 6 bases at J, leaving 4 bases unmatched. CDR3 coding DNA: TGTGCCAGCAGCTTGGAGGACAGGGTCGCCGGGGAGCTGTTTTTT. Its protein is CASSLEDRVAGELFF.

This clonotype appeared a few times. The chain links TRBV6-2 or TRBV6-3 to TRBJ1-3, with D maybe TRBD1 (6 bases). Between the trimmed V and J ends, which lost 0 bases and 6 bases, there was a span of 21 bases. Germline V gene data show CDR1 as MNHEY and CDR2 as SVGEGT. The CDR3 extends over 18 amino acids. The DNA for the CDR3 is TGTGCCAGCAGTTACTCGAGCCCCGGGGGCGGGTTTATAAACACCATATATTTT. This codes for CASSYSSPGGGFINTIYF.

This clonotype turned up a few times. The rearrangement links TRBV29-1 to TRBJ2-1; D unclear. The CDR3 spans 14 residues. Trimming pared 4 bases from V and 4 bases from J, leaving 14 bases between. Germline V gene data show CDR1 as SQVTM and CDR2 as ANQGSEA. The CDR3 is CSVVRSVAYNEQFF. The CDR3 DNA sequence: TGCAGCGTTGTAAGGTCGGTAGCATACAATGAGCAGTTCTTC.

The rearrangement uses TRBV5-1 and TRBJ2-3; perhaps TRBD2 as D (5 bases). This CDR3 contains 14 residues. Trimming removed 4 bases from V and 2 bases from J, with 11 bases in between. CDR1 and CDR2 (germline): SGHRS, YFSETQ. The CDR3 is CASSPGSTTDTQYF. As DNA, the CDR3 is TGCGCCAGCAGCCCGGGGTCAACCACAGATACGCAGTATTTT.

The chain is built from TRBV20-1 and TRBJ2-1; a weak D match, TRBD2 (6 bases). This CDR3 spans 13 amino acids. The germline V gene has CDR1 DFQATT and CDR2 SNEGSKA (reference sequence). V was shortened by 6 bases and J by 4 bases, with 13 bases between the two germline ends. The CDR3 loop is CSAGTLLYNEQFF. The CDR3 bases are TGCAGTGCCGGGACTCTCCTATACAATGAGCAGTTCTTC.

This clonotype was seen repeatedly, ten times or more. J is TRBJ2-1 and V is TRBV27; TRBD2 matches at 11 bases. Germline V gives CDR1 MNHEY, CDR2 SMNVEV (reference sequence). V lost 5 bases, J lost 8 bases, and 20 bases stayed unmatched. The CDR3 consists of 19 residues. The CDR3 region has the DNA TGTGCCAGCAGTCTTATAAGCTACACTAGCGGGAGAAATGTCTATGAGCAGTTCTTC. Translating it yields CASSLISYTSGRNVYEQFF.

This clonotype was observed at least ten times. The chain recombines TRBV19 with TRBJ1-6; D remains unclear. Germline V gives CDR1 LNHDA, CDR2 SQIVND (reference sequence). Trimming stripped 0 bases from V and 15 bases from J, with 21 bases between. The CDR3 consists of 16 residues. The CDR3 region has the DNA TGTGCCAGTAGTATAGATCATATTCTGGACCCACGACTCCTCCACTTT. Translation: CASSIDHILDPRLLHF.

The sample holds one count of this clonotype. V usage is TRBV7-2 and J usage is TRBJ2-1, with 12 positions matching TRBD1. This CDR3 is built from 17 residues. The V gene end was trimmed by 2 bases and the J gene end by 7 bases; junction bases not matched to a gene: 9. CDR1 and CDR2 from the germline V gene are SGHTA and FQGNSA. The DNA of the CDR3 is TGTGCCAGCAGCTTAATGGGACAGGGGGCGGGGGAGAATGAGCAGTTCTTC. It specifies CASSLMGQGAGENEQFF.

The chain joins TRBV6-1 to TRBJ2-2, with D unresolved. Trimming took 5 bases from V and 1 from J, leaving 8 bases between them. The CDR3 covers 14 residues. Per the germline V gene, CDR1 is MNHNS and CDR2 is SASEGT. CDR3 in amino acids: CASSKMWNTGELFF. The CDR3 coding sequence is TGTGCCAGCAGTAAGATGTGGAACACCGGGGAGCTGTTTTTT.

This clonotype was picked up many times. The chain carries TRBV10-3 and TRBJ2-5; possible D gene TRBD1, 6 bases. Trimming shortened V by 10 bases and J by 2 bases, and 11 bases separated the two germline ends. The germline V gene has CDR1 ENHRY and CDR2 SYGVKD. The CDR3 extends over 12 amino acids. As DNA, the CDR3 is TGTGCCAGCAGGGGACGACAAGAGACCCAGTACTTC. Translation gives CASRGRQETQYF.

This clonotype appeared a few times. The chain has TRBV6-5 and TRBJ2-5; D is uncertain. The CDR3 extends over 14 amino acids. Trimming shortened V by 0 bases and J by 3 bases, and 8 bases separated the two germline ends. CDR1 and CDR2 from the germline V gene are MNHEY and SVGAGI. The CDR3 bases are TGTGCCAGCAGTTACTCTACGGGTGAAGAGACCCAGTACTTC. Its protein is CASSYSTGEETQYF.

There are many counts of this clonotype. The V and J genes are TRBV3-1 and TRBJ1-4; TRBD1 might be the D (5 bases). V lost 0 bases and J lost 4, with 9 bases in between. Per germline, CDR1 LGHDT and CDR2 YNNKEL (reference sequence). The CDR3 is made up of 15 amino acids. This CDR3 is CASSQDGQGNEKLFF. CDR3 nucleotide sequence: TGTGCCAGCAGCCAAGATGGGCAGGGTAATGAAAAACTGTTTTTT. The variable domain in full, completed from reference TRBV3-1 and TRBJ1-4, reads DTAVSQTPKYLVTQMGNDKSIKCEQNLGHDTMYWYKQDSKKFLKIMFSYNNKELIINETVPNRFSPKSPDKAHLNLHINSLELGDSAVYFCASSQDGQGNEKLFFGSGTQLSVL.